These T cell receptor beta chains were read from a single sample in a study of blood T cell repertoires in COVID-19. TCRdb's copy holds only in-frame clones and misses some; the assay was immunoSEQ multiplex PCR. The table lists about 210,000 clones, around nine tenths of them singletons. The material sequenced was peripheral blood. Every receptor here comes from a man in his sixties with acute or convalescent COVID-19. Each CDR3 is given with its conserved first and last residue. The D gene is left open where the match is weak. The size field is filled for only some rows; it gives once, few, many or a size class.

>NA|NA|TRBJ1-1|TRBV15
CATSRDPGGTEAFF
TGTGCCACCAGCAGAGATCCGGGGGGCACTGAAGCTTTCTTT
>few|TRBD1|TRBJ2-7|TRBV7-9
CASSLRTGGAYEQYF
TGTGCCAGCAGCTTACGGACAGGGGGCGCGTACGAGCAGTACTTC
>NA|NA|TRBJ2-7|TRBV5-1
CASSPDPSRGPHEQYF
TGCGCCAGCAGCCCCGACCCCTCCCGGGGTCCCCACGAGCAGTACTTC
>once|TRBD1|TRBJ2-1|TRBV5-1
CASSRAAGTGGNEQFF
TGCGCCAGCAGCCGAGCAGCCGGGACAGGGGGCAATGAGCAGTTCTTC
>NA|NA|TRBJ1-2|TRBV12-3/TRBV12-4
CASSRQAPGGYTF
TGTGCCAGCAGCCGACAGGCCCCCGGAGGCTACACCTTC
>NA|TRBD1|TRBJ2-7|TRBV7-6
CASSLVPDRGPYEQYF
TGTGCCAGCAGCTTAGTTCCTGACAGGGGGCCCTACGAGCAGTACTTC
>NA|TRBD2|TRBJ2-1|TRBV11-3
CASSLRGLAGGPNEQFF
TGTGCCAGCAGCTTGAGGGGACTAGCGGGGGGGCCCAATGAGCAGTTCTTC
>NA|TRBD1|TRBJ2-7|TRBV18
CASSPTGTGGYEQYF
TGTGCCAGCTCACCAACCGGGACAGGGGGCTACGAGCAGTACTTC
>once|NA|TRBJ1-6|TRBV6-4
CASSERHESNSPLHF
TGTGCCAGCAGTGAGAGGCACGAAAGCAATTCACCCCTCCACTTT
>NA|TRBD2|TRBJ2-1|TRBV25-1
CASSEGLAGRNEQFF
TGTGCCAGCAGTGAAGGACTAGCGGGGAGGAATGAGCAGTTCTTC
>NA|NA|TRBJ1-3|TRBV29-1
CSGQGSGNTIYF
TGCAGCGGGCAGGGGTCTGGAAACACCATATATTTT
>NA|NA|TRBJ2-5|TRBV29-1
CSVESTQETQYF
TGCAGCGTTGAGAGCACCCAAGAGACCCAGTACTTC
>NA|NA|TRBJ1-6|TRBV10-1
CAQPGRFNSPLHF
TGCGCCCAGCCAGGGCGTTTCAATTCACCCCTCCACTTT
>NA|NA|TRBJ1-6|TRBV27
CASSLGPNNSPLHF
TGTGCCAGCAGTTTGGGCCCTAATAATTCACCCCTCCACTTT
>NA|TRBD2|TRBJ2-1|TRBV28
CASSSAGTSGGYYNEQFF
TGTGCCAGCAGTTCCGCCGGGACTAGCGGGGGCTACTACAATGAGCAGTTCTTC
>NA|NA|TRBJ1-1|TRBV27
CASSPVPGTPGTEAFF
TGTGCCAGCAGTCCAGTACCCGGGACACCAGGCACTGAAGCTTTCTTT
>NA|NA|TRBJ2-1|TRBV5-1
CASSLQGTSYNEQFF
TGCGCCAGCAGTTTACAGGGCACCTCCTACAATGAGCAGTTCTTC
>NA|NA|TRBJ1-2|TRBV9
CASSAELVGGTQGAYGYTF
TGTGCCAGCAGCGCGGAACTCGTGGGGGGGACTCAAGGAGCCTATGGCTACACCTTC
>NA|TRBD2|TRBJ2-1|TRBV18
CASGLAGGRNEQFF
TGTGCCAGCGGACTAGCGGGGGGTCGCAATGAGCAGTTCTTC
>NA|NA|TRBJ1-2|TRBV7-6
CASSLGTARLYGYTF
TGTGCCAGCAGCCTGGGGACTGCCAGGCTCTATGGCTACACCTTC
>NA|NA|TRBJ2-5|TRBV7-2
CASSLGRGRGKTQYF
TGTGCCAGCAGCTTAGGGAGGGGGCGCGGAAAGACCCAGTACTTC
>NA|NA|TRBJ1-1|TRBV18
CASSPQGNTEAFF
TGTGCCAGCTCACCTCAGGGGAACACTGAAGCTTTCTTT
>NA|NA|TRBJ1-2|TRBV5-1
CASSLTLTTNYGYTF
TGCGCCAGCAGCTTGACTCTTACCACTAACTATGGCTACACCTTC
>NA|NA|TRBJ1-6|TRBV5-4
CASSLDADSSYNSPLHF
TGTGCCAGCAGCTTGGACGCAGACAGCTCCTATAATTCACCCCTCCACTTT
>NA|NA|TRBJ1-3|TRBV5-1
CAGQRSLAGNTIYF
TGCGCCGGACAGAGATCTTTGGCTGGAAACACCATATATTTT
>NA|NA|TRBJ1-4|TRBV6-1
CASSDLAGPSNEKLFF
TGTGCCAGCAGTGACCTAGCGGGCCCGAGTAATGAAAAACTGTTTTTT
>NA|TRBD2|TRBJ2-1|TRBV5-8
CASSPLGLAGGSSYNEQFF
TGTGCCAGCAGCCCTCTCGGGCTAGCGGGGGGTAGCTCCTACAATGAGCAGTTCTTC
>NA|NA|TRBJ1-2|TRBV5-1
CASSLLGTGYTF
TGCGCCAGCAGCTTGTTGGGGACAGGCTACACCTTC